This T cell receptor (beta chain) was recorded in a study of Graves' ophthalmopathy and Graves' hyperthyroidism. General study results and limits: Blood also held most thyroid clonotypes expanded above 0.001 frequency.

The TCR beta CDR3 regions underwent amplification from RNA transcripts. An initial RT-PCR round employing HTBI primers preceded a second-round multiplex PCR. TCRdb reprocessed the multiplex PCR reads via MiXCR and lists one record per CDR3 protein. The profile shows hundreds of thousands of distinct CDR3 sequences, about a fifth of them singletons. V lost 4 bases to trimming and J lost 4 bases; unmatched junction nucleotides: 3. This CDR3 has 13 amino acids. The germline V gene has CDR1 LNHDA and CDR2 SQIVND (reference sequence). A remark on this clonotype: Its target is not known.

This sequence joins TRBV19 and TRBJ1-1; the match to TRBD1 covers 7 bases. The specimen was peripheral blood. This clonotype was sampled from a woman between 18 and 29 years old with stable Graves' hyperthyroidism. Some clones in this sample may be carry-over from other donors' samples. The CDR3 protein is CASSTTGFTEAFF. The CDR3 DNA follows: TGTGCCAGTAGTACGACAGGGTTCACTGAAGCTTTCTTT. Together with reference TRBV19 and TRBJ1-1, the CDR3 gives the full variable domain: DGGITQSPKYLFRKEGQNVTLSCEQNLNHDAMYWYRQDPGQGLRLIYYSQIVNDFQKGDIAEGYSVSREKKESFPLTVTSAQKNPTAFYLCASSTTGFTEAFFGQGTRLTVV.